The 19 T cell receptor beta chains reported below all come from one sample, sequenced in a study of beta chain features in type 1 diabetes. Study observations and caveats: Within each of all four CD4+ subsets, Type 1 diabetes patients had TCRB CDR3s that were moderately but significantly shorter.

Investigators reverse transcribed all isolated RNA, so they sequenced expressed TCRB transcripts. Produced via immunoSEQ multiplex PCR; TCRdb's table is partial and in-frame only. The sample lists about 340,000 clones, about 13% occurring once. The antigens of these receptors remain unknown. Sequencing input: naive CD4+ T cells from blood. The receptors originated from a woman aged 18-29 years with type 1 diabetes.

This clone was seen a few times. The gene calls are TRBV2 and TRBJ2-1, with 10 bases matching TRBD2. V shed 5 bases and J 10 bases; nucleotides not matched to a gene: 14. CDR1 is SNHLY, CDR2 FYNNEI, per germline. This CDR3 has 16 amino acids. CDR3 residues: CASSPYSSGRRLEQFF. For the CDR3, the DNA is TGTGCCAGCAGTCCCTACTCTAGCGGGAGACGATTAGAGCAGTTCTTC. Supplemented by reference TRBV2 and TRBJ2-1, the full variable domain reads EPEVTQTPSHQVTQMGQEVILRCVPISNHLYFYWYRQILGQKVEFLVSFYNNEISEKSEIFDDQFSVERPDGSNFTLKIRSTKLEDSAMYFCASSPYSSGRRLEQFFGPGTRLTVL.

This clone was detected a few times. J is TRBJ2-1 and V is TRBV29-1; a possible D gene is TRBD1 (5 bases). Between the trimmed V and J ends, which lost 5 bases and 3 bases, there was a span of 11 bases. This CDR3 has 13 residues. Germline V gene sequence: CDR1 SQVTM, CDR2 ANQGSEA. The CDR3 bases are TGCAGCGTTAACAGGTTCAGCTACAATGAGCAGTTCTTC. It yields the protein CSVNRFSYNEQFF.

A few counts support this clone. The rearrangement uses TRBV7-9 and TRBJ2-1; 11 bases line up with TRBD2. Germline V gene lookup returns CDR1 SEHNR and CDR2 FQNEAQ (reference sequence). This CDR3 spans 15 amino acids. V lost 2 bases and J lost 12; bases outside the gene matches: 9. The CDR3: CASSLQITSGSRQFF. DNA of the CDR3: TGTGCCAGCAGCTTACAAATCACTAGCGGGAGTAGGCAGTTCTTC.

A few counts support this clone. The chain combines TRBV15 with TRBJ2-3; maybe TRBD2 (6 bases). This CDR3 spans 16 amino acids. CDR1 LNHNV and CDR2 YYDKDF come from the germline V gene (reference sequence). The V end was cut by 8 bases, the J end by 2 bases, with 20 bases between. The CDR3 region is CATATDSSRDTDTQYF. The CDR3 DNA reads TGTGCCACCGCGACCGACAGTTCGCGGGACACAGATACGCAGTATTTT.

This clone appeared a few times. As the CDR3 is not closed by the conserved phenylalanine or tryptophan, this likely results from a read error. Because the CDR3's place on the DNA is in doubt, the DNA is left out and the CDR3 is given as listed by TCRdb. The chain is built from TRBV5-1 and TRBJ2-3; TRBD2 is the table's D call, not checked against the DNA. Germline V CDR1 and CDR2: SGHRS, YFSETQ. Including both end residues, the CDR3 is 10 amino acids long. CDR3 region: CASVGTPIYS.

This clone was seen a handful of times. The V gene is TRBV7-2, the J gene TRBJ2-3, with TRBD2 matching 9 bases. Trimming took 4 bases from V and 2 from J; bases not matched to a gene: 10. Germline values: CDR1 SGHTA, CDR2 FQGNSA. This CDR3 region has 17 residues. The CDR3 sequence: CASSSSTLAGPTDTQYF. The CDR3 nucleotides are TGTGCCAGCAGCTCCAGTACACTAGCGGGTCCCACAGATACGCAGTATTTT.

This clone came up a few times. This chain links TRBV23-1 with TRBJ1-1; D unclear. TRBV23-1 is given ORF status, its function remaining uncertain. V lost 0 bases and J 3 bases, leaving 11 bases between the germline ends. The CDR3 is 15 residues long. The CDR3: CASSQSTGLDTEAFF. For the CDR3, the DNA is TGCGCCAGCAGTCAATCGACCGGGTTGGACACTGAAGCTTTCTTT.

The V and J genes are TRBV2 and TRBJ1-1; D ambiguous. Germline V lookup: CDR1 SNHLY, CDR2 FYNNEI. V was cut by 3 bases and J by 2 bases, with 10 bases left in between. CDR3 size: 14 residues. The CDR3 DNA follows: TGTGCCAGCAGTGAGAGGTTGTTTAACACTGAAGCTTTCTTT. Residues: CASSERLFNTEAFF.

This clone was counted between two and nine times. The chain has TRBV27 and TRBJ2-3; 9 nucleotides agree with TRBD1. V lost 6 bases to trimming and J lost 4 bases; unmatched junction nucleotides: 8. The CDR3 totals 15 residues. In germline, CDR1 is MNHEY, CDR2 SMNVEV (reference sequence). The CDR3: CASRGSRDRADTQYF. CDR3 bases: TGTGCCAGCAGGGGATCTAGGGACAGGGCAGATACGCAGTATTTT.

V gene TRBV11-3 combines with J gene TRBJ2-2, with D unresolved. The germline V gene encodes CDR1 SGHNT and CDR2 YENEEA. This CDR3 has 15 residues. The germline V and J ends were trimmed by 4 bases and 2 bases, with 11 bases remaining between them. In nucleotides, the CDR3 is TGTGCCAGCAGCTCAACTGTGCCAAACACCGGGGAGCTGTTTTTT. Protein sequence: CASSSTVPNTGELFF. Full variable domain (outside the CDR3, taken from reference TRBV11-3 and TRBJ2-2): EAGVVQSPRYKIIEKKQPVAFWCNPISGHNTLYWYLQNLGQGPELLIRYENEEAVDDSQLPKDRFSAERLKGVDSTLKIQPAELGDSAVYLCASSSTVPNTGELFFGEGSRLTVL.

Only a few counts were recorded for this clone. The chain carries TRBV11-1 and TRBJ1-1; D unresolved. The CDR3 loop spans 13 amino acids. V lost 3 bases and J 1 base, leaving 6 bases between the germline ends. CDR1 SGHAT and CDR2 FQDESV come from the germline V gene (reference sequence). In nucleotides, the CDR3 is TGTGCCAGCAGCTTGGGCGCGAACACTGAAGCTTTCTTT. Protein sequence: CASSLGANTEAFF.

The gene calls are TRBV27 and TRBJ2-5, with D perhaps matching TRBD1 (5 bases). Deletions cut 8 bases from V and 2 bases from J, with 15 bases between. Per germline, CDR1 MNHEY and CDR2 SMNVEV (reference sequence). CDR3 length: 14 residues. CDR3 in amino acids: CASDDQQVQETQYF. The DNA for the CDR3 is TGTGCCAGCGACGATCAACAGGTGCAAGAGACCCAGTACTTC.

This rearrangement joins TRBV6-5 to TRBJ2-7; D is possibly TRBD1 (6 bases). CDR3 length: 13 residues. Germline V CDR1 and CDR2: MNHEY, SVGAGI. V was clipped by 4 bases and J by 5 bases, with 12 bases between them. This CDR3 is CASSLHRDDEQYV. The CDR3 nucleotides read TGTGCCAGCAGTTTACACAGGGACGACGAGCAGTACGTC.

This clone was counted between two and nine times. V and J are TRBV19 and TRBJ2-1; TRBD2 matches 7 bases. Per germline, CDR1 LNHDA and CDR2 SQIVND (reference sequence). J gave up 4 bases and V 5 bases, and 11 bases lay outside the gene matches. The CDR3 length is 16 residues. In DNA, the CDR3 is TGTGCCAGTAGTTCCCTGACTAGCATAGGTTACAATGAGCAGTTCTTC. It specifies CASSSLTSIGYNEQFF.

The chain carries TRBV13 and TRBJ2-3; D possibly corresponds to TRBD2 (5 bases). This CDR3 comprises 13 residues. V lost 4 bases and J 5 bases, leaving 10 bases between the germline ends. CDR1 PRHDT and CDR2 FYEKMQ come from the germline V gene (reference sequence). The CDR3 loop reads CASSWRARDTQYF. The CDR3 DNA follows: TGTGCCAGCAGCTGGCGGGCTCGAGATACGCAGTATTTT.

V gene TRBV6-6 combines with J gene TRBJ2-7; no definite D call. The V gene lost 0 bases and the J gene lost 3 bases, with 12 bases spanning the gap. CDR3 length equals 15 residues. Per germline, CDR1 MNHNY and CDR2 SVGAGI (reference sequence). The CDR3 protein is CASSYSATANYEQYV. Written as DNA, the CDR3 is TGTGCCAGCAGTTACTCGGCGACGGCCAACTACGAGCAGTACGTC.

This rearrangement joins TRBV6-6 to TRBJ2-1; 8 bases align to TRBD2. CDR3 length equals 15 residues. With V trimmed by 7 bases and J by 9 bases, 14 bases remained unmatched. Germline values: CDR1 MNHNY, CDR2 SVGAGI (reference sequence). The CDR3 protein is CASTFSGSLGVEQFF. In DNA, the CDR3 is TGTGCCAGCACCTTCAGCGGGAGCCTAGGAGTTGAGCAGTTCTTC.

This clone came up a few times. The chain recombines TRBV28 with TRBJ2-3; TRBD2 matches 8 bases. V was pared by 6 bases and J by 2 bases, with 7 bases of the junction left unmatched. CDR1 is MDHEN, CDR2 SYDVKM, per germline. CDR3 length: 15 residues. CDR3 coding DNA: TGTGCCAGCAGCCCCGGGGGGGTGGCCACAGATACGCAGTATTTT. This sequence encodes CASSPGGVATDTQYF.

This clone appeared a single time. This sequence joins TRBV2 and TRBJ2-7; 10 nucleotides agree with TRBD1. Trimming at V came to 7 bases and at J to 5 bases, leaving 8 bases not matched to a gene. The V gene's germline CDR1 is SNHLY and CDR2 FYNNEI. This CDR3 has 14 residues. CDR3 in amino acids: CASNLSGTGDEQYV. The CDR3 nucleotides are TGTGCCAGCAATCTCTCGGGGACAGGGGACGAGCAGTACGTC.